This T cell receptor (beta chain) was profiled in a study of control samples from healthy donors and cancer patients. Germline V gene data show CDR1 as SNHLY and CDR2 as FYNNEI. J lost 4 bases, V lost 8 bases, and 5 bases had no gene match. This CDR3 is built from 13 residues. The protocol was immunoSEQ multiplex PCR, while the TCRdb copy is restricted to in-frame clones and leaves out a portion. The sample consists of just over 80,000 clones, around 94% of them appearing once. V and J are TRBV2 and TRBJ1-5, with TRBD1 matching over 7 bases. This TCR was recovered from a woman aged 18-29 years in good health. Sequenced sample: blood. This CDR3 is CASGTAENQPQHF. DNA of the CDR3: TGTGCCAGCGGGACAGCGGAAAATCAGCCCCAGCATTTT.